Sequencing of this T cell receptor (beta chain) was carried out in a study of CD8+ T cells in alopecia areata. Looking at the study overall: Treated patients received oral tofacitinib, 5 to 10 mg twice daily.

Broader study findings: Clonality in lesional scalp, especially alopecia totalis/universalis, exceeded that of normal scalp.

Reverse transcription of extracted RNA yielded cDNA, which provided the sequencing template. Assay: immunoSEQ multiplex PCR; the TCRdb copy retains only in-frame clones and omits some. The data show about 91,000 clones, 35% to 50% seen once. The V gene end was trimmed by 10 bases and the J gene end by 6 bases; junction bases not matched to a gene: 8. The germline V gene has CDR1 SNHLY and CDR2 FYNNEI. The CDR3 contains 12 residues. Researchers gathered lesional scalp punch biopsies and peripheral blood from patients with alopecia areata. PBMCs, the starting material, were the source of sorted CD4+ and CD8+ T cells. To note about this clone: Its cognate antigen is unknown.

This sequence joins TRBV2 and TRBJ2-5, with 7 bases matching TRBD1. This receptor was obtained from a human donor with alopecia areata. Sequenced: CD4+ T cells sorted from blood. CDR3 protein: CAIQGGSKTQYF. Here the CDR3 DNA reads TGTGCCATCCAAGGGGGCAGCAAGACCCAGTACTTC.